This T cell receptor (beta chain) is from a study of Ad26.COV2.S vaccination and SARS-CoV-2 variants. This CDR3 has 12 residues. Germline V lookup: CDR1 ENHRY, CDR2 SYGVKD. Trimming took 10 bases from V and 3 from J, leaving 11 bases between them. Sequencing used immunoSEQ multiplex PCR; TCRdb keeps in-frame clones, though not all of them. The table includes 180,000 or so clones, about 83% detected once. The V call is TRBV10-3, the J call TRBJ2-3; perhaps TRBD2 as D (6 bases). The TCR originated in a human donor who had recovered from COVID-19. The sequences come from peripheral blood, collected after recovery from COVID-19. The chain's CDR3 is CATTRGTDTQYF. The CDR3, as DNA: TGTGCCACGACTCGGGGGACAGATACGCAGTATTTT.